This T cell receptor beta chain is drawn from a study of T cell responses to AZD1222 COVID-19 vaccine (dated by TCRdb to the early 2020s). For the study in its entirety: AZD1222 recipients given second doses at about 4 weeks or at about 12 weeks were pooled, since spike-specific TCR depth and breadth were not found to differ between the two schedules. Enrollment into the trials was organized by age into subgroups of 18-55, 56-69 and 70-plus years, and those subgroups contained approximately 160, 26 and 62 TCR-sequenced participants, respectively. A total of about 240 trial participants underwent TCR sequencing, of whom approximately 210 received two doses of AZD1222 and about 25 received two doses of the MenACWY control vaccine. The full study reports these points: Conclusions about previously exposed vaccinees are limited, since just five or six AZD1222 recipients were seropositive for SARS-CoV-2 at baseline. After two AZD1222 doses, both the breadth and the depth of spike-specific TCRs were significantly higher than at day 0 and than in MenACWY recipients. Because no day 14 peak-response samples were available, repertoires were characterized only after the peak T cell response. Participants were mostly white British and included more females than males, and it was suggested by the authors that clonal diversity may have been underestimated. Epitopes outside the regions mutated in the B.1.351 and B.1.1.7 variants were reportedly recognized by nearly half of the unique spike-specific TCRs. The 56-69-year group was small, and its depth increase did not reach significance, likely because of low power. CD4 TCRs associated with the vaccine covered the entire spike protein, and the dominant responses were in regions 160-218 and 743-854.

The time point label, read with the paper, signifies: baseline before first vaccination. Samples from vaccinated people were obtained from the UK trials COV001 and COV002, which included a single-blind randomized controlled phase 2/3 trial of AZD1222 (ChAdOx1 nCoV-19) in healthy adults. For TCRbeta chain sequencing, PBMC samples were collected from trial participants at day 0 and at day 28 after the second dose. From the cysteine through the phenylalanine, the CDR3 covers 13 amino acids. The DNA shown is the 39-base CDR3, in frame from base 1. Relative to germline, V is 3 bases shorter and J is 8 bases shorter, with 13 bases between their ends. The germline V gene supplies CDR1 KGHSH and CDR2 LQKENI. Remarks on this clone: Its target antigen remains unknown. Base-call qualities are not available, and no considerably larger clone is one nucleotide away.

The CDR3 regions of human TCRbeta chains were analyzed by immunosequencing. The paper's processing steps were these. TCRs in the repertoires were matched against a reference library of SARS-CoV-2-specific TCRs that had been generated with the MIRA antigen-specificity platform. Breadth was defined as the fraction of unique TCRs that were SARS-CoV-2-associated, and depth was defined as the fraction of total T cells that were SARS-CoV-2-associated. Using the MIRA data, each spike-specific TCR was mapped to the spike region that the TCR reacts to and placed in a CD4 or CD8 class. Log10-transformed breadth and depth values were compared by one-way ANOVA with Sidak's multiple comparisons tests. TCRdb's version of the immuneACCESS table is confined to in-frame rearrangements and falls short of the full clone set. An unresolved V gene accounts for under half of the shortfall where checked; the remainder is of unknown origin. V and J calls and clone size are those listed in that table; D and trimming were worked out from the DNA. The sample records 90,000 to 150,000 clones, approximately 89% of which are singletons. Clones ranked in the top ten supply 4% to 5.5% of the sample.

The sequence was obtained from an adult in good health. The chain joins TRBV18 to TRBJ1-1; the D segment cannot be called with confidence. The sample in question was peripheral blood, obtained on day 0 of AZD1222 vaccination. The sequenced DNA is TGTGCCAGCTCACCCCAGGTTGCCAGGGAAGCTTTCTTT. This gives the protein CASSPQVAREAFF. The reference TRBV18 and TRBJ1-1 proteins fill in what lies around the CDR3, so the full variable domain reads NAGVMQNPRHLVRRRGQEARLRCSPMKGHSHVYWYRQLPEEGLKFMVYLQKENIIDESGMPKERFSAEFPKEGPSILRIQQVVRGDSAAYFCASSPQVAREAFFGQGTRLTVV.